This T cell receptor beta chain was recovered during a study of cytomegalovirus exposure and HLA in healthy donors (dated by TCRdb to 2015 to 2018). For the study in its entirety: A later analysis indicated that the roughly 130 validation repertoires were generated on the platform also employed for the roughly 730 repertoires of the first cohort. In addition to the first cohort of 666 subjects, a separate validation cohort of 120 different subjects was used. The study combined high-throughput TCR immunosequencing, statistical association of individual TCRs with disease status, and machine learning to predict cytomegalovirus infection status. The study was designed to test whether signatures of past pathogen exposure could be identified by cataloging public T cell receptors. Broader findings and caveats from the paper: In vitro tests confirmed that a few of the cytomegalovirus-associated TCR beta chains recognize cytomegalovirus antigens. Most TCR sequences were observed very rarely across donors, whereas some public TCRs were present in many individuals. All 120 or so repertoires were used to score co-occurrence in the validation cohort in a later analysis, because that analysis had no HLA typing for the cohort. Of the cluster scores, 85% to 95% were above 0 in a later analysis, which found that TCRs clustered in the first cohort also tended to co-occur in the 90 to 150 validation repertoires. According to the authors, the approach could potentially be generalized to other disease states and immunological phenotypes. The study gave a list of some 150 TCR beta chains associated with cytomegalovirus. The classifier was reported to diagnose cytomegalovirus status with high specificity and sensitivity in both the original and validation cohorts.

Donors formed part of the validation cohort, which comprised over a hundred subjects and was distinct from the first cohort of under 750 subjects. Via the germline V gene (reference sequence), CDR1 is SGHNT and CDR2 YYREEE. V sheds 2 bases and J sheds 3 bases, leaving 9 bases between their ends. The CDR3 spans 13 residues, from the cysteine through the phenylalanine. Solely the CDR3 DNA is kept, with 39 bases framed from the first base. The protocol used for the library was the immunoSEQ multiplex PCR assay. For the original study's pipeline: A statistical classification framework was developed to diagnose cytomegalovirus status using the catalog of TCR beta chain sequences. TCRdb holds this immuneACCESS table with in-frame rearrangements only. Some clones are missing; in checked studies, unresolved V genes explain under half, and the rest has no known cause. V and J calls and clone size follow that table, whereas D and trimming were derived from the DNA. Here the sample has about 280,000 clones; 85% to 90% occur a single time. Around 0.92% of the sample is in the top ten clones.

Worth noting for this clone: No cognate antigen has been identified for it. No quality values exist for individual bases; no much larger clone is one base distant.

Material: PBMCs. The receptor was derived from a woman under 30 in good health and CMV-seronegative. The V and J segments used are TRBV5-4 and TRBJ2-7; TRBD2 might be the D gene, on 5 matching bases. The CDR3 amino acid sequence is: CASSFLGDYEQYF. The nucleotide sequence reads TGTGCCAGCAGCTTCCTCGGGGACTACGAGCAGTACTTC.